Here is one TCR beta chain with its context. The antigen is unknown. The data were obtained in a study of spatial heterogeneity in lung cancer. About the study: Consistently, beta-chain sequences turned up in larger numbers than alpha-chain sequences did.

The V and J ends lost 5 bases and 7 bases, in that order; junction bases with no gene match: 10. Germline V gives CDR1 SGHVS, CDR2 FNYEAQ. The CDR3 is 15 amino acids. As to time point: sample taken at primary tumor resection. Frozen PBMC, nontumor lung or tumor provided whole RNA, which was sequenced unsorted. The donors were 72 patients with non-small cell lung cancer that was early-stage and untreated. Study-level findings and limits: At resection, ubiquitous expanded tumor TCRs appeared in blood more than at follow-up.

In TCRdb, the 5' RACE reads were re-called with MiXCR into one record per CDR3 protein. The repertoire consists of 50,000 to 65,000 distinct CDR3 sequences, with roughly 7% occurring once and the leading ten covering approximately 2.6%. This chain uses TRBV7-6 with TRBJ2-2; TRBD1 aligns across 7 bases. Sample: PBMCs, taken at surgery. This TCR was recovered from a female donor with early-stage non-small cell lung cancer. CDR3 nucleotides: TGTGCCAGCAGCGTGGGACAGCAACATATCGGGGAGCTGTTTTTT. It is translated as CASSVGQQHIGELFF.